Listed below are T cell receptor beta chains from one sample, sequenced in a study of cytomegalovirus exposure and HLA in healthy donors. The data were produced by immunoSEQ multiplex PCR, yet TCRdb's version contains in-frame clones alone and is incomplete. The sample holds some 150,000 clones; about 89% are singletons and the top ten take about 3.5%. The source material was PBMCs. The receptors derive from a young woman in good health and CMV-seropositive. Both conserved end residues are part of each CDR3. A D gene is named only where the DNA matches it firmly. Size is stated for part of the rows, as once, few or many counts, or as a class when the clone is expanded.

v_gene,d_gene,j_gene,abundance,CDR3nt,CDR3aa
TRBV29-1,-,TRBJ1-1,-,TGCAGCGTTGAGGTACACCCCTCTTCCATGAACACTGAAGCTTTCTTT,CSVEVHPSSMNTEAFF
TRBV11-2,-,TRBJ2-1,-,TGTGCCAGCAGCTTAGAACGGGGAGTTAATGAGCAGTTCTTC,CASSLERGVNEQFF
TRBV5-4,TRBD1,TRBJ2-7,few,TGTGCCAGCAGCATTCCCTTGGGGACAGGGTTCCGCGAGCAGTACTTC,CASSIPLGTGFREQYF
TRBV7-2,-,TRBJ2-1,-,TGTGCCAGCAGCTCCCGGGACCCGGGGGATGAGCAGTTCTTC,CASSSRDPGDEQFF
TRBV7-8,-,TRBJ1-1,-,TGTGCCAGCAGCTCTAGGAGGGACACTGAAGCTTTCTTT,CASSSRRDTEAFF
TRBV5-1,TRBD1,TRBJ1-2,-,TGCGCCAGCAGCTCCGACAGGGGGGACTATGGCTACACCTTC,CASSSDRGDYGYTF
TRBV11-2,-,TRBJ2-3,-,TGTGCCAGCAGCCCTACGTTAGGACGGGAAAGCACAGATACGCAGTATTTT,CASSPTLGRESTDTQYF
TRBV13,-,TRBJ2-1,-,TGTGCCAGCAGCTTAATGCGGGATACCGACAATGAGCAGTTCTTC,CASSLMRDTDNEQFF
TRBV5-4,-,TRBJ1-2,-,TGTGCCAGCAGCCCAAGACAGAGCATATCTAACTATGGCTACACCTTC,CASSPRQSISNYGYTF
TRBV18,TRBD2,TRBJ2-2,-,TGTGCCAGCTCACCACGGGCTAGCGGGTACGCGAACACCGGGGAGCTGTTTTTT,CASSPRASGYANTGELFF
TRBV5-4,-,TRBJ1-2,-,TGTGCCAGCAGCGCCGGATTATTAGGGGACTATGGCTACACCTTC,CASSAGLLGDYGYTF
TRBV18,-,TRBJ2-2,-,TGTGCCAGCTCACCACCGGATGAGACAGAGGAGCTGTTTTTT,CASSPPDETEELFF